A selection of T cell receptor beta chains follows, all from one sample in a study of T cells after yellow fever vaccination. TCRdb called the 5' RACE reads again in MiXCR, with one record for every CDR3 protein. The data show about 330,000 distinct CDR3 sequences, 7% to 10% seen once. The specimen was PBMCs, collected about 49 days after the first yellow fever vaccination. The receptors originated from a man between 18 and 35 years old who received the YFV17D yellow fever vaccine. CDR3s leave out the opening cysteine and the closing phenylalanine or tryptophan.

TRBV25-1	TRBJ2-7	ASSKTPGTEDSSRTYEQY
TRBV9	TRBJ1-1	ASSSATSGGTEAF
TRBV27	TRBJ1-1	ASRETGTALNTEAF
TRBV5-1	TRBJ2-1	ASSSARTSGTYNEQF
TRBV30	TRBJ2-1	AWSGRQSSYNEQF
TRBV5-4	TRBJ2-3	ASSSSLGSADTQY
TRBV7-2	TRBJ1-6	ASSSYILVSNSPLH
TRBV15	TRBJ2-3	ATSRETYDTDTQY
TRBV11-2	TRBJ2-3	ASSLDNWGTGTDTQY
TRBV7-9	TRBJ2-6	ASSRRDRSSGANVLT
TRBV11-2	TRBJ2-1	ASSSILREQF
TRBV11-2	TRBJ1-2	ASSLAGQDYGYT
TRBV4-1	TRBJ1-4	ASSAGGGWSEKLF
TRBV4-1	TRBJ2-3	ASSQEGSGTQY
TRBV14	TRBJ1-3	ASRRWDSGNTIY
TRBV12-3/TRBV12-4	TRBJ1-6	ASSFGTVSSYNSPLH
TRBV12-3/TRBV12-4	TRBJ1-5	ASRGPGTLRGTSNQPQH
TRBV9	TRBJ1-1	ASRTGGADTEAF
TRBV4-1	TRBJ2-1	ASSQLDLLSYNEQF
TRBV4-3	TRBJ2-3	ASSQDHRTREDTQY
TRBV5-1	TRBJ1-2	ASSYAGGADGYT
TRBV9	TRBJ2-3	ASSVAGDADTQY
TRBV12-3/TRBV12-4	TRBJ2-4	ASSRRLAGVQNIQY
TRBV5-1	TRBJ2-7	ASSPQGTVSSYEQY
TRBV28	TRBJ2-5	ASSPNLETQY
TRBV5-1	TRBJ1-5	ASSLDGTGPNQPQH
TRBV25-1	TRBJ2-2	ASSPGQGAGELF